This TCR beta chain derives from a study of metastatic and nonmetastatic thyroid tumors. This clone is medium-sized within its sample. Germline CDR1 and CDR2: MNHNS and SASEGT. CDR3 size: 14 residues. After removal of 5 bases from V and 6 bases from J, the junction contained 6 bases not matched to a gene. Original processing notes: Between-group CDR3 differences, defined by clinicopathological status, yielded a distant-metastasis classifier for papillary thyroid cancer. TCRdb re-processed the PCR reads through MiXCR. Here the V and J calls rest on TCRdb's processing, not on the authors' analysis. The data show around 19,000 clones, 11% seen once. Among the patients, none had received any treatment before thyroid surgery.

The clonotype originates from a female donor with papillary thyroid cancer or a benign thyroid nodule (not recorded which). Some clones in this sample may be carry-over from other donors' samples. Sequencing used blood. V and J are TRBV6-1 and TRBJ2-7; 11 bases map to TRBD1. The CDR3 region has the DNA TGTGCCAGCAGTTGGGGACAGGGGGTAGGCGAGCAGTACTTC. Its protein product is CASSWGQGVGEQYF.